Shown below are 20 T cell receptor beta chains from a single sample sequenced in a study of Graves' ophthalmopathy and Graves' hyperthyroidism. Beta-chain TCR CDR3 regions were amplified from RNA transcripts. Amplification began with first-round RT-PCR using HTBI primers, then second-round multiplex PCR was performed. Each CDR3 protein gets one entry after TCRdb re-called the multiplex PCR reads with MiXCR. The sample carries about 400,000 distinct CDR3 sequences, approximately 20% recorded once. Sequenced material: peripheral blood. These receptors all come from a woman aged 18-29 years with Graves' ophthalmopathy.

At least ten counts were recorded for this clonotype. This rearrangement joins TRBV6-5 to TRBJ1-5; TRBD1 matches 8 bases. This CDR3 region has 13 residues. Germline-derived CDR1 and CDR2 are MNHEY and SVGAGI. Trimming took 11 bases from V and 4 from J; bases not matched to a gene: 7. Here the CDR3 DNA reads TGTGCCGGACGGACAGGGTTAAATCAGCCCCAGCATTTT. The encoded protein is CAGRTGLNQPQHF.

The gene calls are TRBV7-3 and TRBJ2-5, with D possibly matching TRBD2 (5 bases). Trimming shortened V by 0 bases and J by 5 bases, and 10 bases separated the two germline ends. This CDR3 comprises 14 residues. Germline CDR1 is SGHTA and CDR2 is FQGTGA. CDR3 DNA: TGTGCCAGCAGCTTAACTCCCAGCGGCGAGACCCAGTACTTC. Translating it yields CASSLTPSGETQYF.

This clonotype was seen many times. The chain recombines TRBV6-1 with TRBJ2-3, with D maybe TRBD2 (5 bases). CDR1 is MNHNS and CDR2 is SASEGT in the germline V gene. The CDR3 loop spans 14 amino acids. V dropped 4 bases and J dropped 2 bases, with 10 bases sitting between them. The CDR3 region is CASSGRGYTDTQYF. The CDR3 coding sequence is TGTGCCAGCAGTGGCCGAGGGTACACAGATACGCAGTATTTT.

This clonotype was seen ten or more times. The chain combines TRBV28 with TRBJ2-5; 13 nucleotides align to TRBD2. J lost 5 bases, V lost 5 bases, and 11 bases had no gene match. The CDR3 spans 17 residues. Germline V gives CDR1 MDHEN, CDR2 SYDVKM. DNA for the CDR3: TGTGCCAGCAGTCCCGGGACTAGCGGGGTCCGGGGGGAGACCCAGTACTTC. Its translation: CASSPGTSGVRGETQYF.

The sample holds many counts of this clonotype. The CDR3 DNA reads TGTGCCAGCAGCTTACTTTTGTCTTTGGACTACACCTTC. It is translated as CASSLLLSLDYTF. This chain connects TRBV7-2 to TRBJ1-2, with no clear D. Trimming left V 2 bases short and J 10 bases short, with 14 bases between. The V gene's germline CDR1 is SGHTA and CDR2 FQGNSA. The CDR3 consists of 13 residues. Full variable domain (outside the CDR3, taken from reference TRBV7-2 and TRBJ1-2): GAGVSQSPSNKVTEKGKDVELRCDPISGHTALYWYRQSLGQGLEFLIYFQGNSAPDKSGLPSDRFSAERTGGSVSTLTIQRTQQEDSAVYLCASSLLLSLDYTFGSGTRLTVV.

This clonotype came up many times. This CDR3 reads CASSSNRRVVGGTEAFF. The CDR3 bases are TGTGCCAGCAGCTCCAACCGGAGGGTTGTGGGGGGCACTGAAGCTTTCTTT. The chain is built from TRBV11-1 and TRBJ1-1; TRBD1 is a possible D gene (5 bases). V lost 4 bases and J lost 4, with 22 bases in between. CDR1 and CDR2 (germline): SGHAT, FQDESV (reference sequence). The CDR3 contains 17 residues.

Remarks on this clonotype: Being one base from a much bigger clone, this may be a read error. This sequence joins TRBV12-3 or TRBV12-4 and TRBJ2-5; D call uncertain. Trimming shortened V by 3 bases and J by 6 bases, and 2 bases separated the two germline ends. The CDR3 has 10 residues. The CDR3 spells CASSFKTQYF. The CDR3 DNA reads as TGTGCCAGCAGTTTTAAGACCCAGTACTTC.

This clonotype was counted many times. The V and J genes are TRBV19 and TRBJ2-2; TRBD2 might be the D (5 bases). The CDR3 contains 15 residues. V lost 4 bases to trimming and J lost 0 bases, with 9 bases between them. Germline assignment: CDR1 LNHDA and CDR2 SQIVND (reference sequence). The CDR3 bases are TGTGCCAGTAGTAGCTACGGGGCGAACACCGGGGAGCTGTTTTTT. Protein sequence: CASSSYGANTGELFF.

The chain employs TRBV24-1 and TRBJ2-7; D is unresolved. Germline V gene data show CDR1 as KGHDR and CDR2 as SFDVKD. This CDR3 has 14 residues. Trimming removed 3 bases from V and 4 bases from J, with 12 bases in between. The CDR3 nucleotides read TGTGCCACCAGTGATCCTCAGGACGGGTACGAGCAGTACTTC. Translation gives CATSDPQDGYEQYF.

This CDR3 reads CAWSKGADGYTF. CDR3 bases: TGTGCCTGGAGTAAGGGGGCCGATGGCTACACCTTC. V and J are TRBV30 and TRBJ1-2; 7 bases match TRBD1. The trim removed 2 bases at V and 6 bases at J, leaving 3 bases unmatched. CDR3 length: 12 amino acids. CDR1 is GTSNPN, CDR2 SVGIG, per germline (reference sequence). Full variable domain (rest looked up from reference TRBV30 and TRBJ1-2): SQTIHQWPATLVQPVGSPLSLECTVEGTSNPNLYWYRQAAGRGLQLLFYSVGIGQISSEVPQNLSASRPQDRQFILSSKKLLLSDSGFYLCAWSKGADGYTFGSGTRLTVV.

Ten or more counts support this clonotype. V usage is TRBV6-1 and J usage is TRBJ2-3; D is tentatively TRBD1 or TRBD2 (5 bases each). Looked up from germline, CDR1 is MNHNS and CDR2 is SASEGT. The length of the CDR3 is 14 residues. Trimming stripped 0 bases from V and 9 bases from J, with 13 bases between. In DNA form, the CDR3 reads TGTGCCAGCAGTGAAGCGTCGGGGCCGCGAACGCAGTATTTT. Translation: CASSEASGPRTQYF.

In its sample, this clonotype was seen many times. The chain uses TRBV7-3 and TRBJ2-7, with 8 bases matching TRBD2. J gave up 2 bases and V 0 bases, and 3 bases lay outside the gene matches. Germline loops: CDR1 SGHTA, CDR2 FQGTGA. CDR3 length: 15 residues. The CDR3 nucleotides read TGTGCCAGCAGCTTAACAAGCGGGGGCCCCTACGAGCAGTACTTC. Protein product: CASSLTSGGPYEQYF.

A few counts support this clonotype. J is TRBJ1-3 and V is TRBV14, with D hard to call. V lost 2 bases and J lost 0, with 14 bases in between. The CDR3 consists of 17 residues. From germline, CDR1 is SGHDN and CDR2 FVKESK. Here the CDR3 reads CASSQSVPPSSGNTIYF. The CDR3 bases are TGTGCCAGCAGCCAAAGCGTTCCGCCTAGCTCTGGAAACACCATATATTTT.

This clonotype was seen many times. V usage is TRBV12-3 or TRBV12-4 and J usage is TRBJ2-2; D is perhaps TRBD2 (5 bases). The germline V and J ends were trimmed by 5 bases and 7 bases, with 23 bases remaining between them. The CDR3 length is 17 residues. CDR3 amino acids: CASSPLPGEKGHGELFF. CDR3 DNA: TGTGCCAGCAGTCCCCTCCCCGGGGAGAAGGGTCACGGGGAGCTGTTTTTT.

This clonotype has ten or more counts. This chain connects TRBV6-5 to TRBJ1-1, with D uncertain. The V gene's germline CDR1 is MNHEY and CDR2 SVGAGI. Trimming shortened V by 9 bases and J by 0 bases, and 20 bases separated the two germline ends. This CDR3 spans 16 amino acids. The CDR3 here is CASFQQRNTMNTEAFF. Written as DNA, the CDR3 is TGTGCCAGTTTTCAACAGCGTAACACGATGAACACTGAAGCTTTCTTT.

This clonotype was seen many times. The CDR3 DNA reads TGTGCCAGCAGCACTACCCCAGGGGCAGGGGAGACCCAGTACTTC. Translating it yields CASSTTPGAGETQYF. This chain joins TRBV7-2 and TRBJ2-5, with D tentatively TRBD1 (6 bases). The CDR3 totals 15 residues. Germline CDR1 SGHTA, CDR2 FQGNSA. V lost 5 bases and J 5 bases, leaving 18 bases between the germline ends.

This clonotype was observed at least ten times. CDR3 DNA: TGTGCCAGCAGCTTAGTAGGGGGGCGAATAAGTAACTATGGCTACACCTTC. Its translation: CASSLVGGRISNYGYTF. The V and J genes are TRBV11-2 and TRBJ1-2; D is perhaps TRBD1 (6 bases). The CDR3 covers 17 residues. Germline CDR1 reads SGHAT; CDR2 reads FQNNGV. Between the trimmed V and J ends, which lost 1 base and 1 base, there was a span of 16 bases.

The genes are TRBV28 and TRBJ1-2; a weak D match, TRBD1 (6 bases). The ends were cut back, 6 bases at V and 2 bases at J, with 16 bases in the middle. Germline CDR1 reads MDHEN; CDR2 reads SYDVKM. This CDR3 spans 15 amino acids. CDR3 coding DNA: TGTGCCAGCAGAACTTTCTCGGACAGAAACTATGGCTACACCTTC. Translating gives CASRTFSDRNYGYTF.

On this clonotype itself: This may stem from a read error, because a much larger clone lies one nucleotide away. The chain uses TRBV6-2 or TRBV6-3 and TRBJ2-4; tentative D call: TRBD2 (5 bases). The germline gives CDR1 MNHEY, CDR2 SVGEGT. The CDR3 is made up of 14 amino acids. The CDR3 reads CASTERLAKNVQYF. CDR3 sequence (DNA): TGTGCCAGTACGGAGCGCCTAGCCAAAAACGTTCAGTACTTC.

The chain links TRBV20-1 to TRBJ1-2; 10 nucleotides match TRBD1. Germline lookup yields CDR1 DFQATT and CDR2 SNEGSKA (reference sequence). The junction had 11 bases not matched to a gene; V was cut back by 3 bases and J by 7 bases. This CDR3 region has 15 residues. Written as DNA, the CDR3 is TGCAGTGCTAGGCACTCGGGACAGGGGCCTGGTGGCTACACCTTC. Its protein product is CSARHSGQGPGGYTF.